The 30 T cell receptor beta chains in this list originate from one sample, sequenced in a study of T cell responses to AZD1222 COVID-19 vaccine. The method was immunoSEQ multiplex PCR; TCRdb's version includes in-frame clones alone and lacks a portion of them. The table records around 60,000 clones, about 90% of them present only once. Material: peripheral blood, obtained on day 0 of AZD1222 vaccination. These receptor sequences come from an adult in good health.

This sequence joins TRBV19 and TRBJ2-2, with 9 nucleotides matching TRBD1. The V and J ends lost 5 bases and 6 bases, in that order; junction bases with no gene match: 7. The germline V gene has CDR1 LNHDA and CDR2 SQIVND (reference sequence). The CDR3 is 15 amino acids. The CDR3 sequence is CASSPRGQGSGELFF. The CDR3 DNA sequence: TGTGCCAGTAGTCCCAGGGGACAGGGTTCCGGGGAGCTGTTTTTT.

The rearrangement links TRBV7-8 to TRBJ1-2, with D unresolved. There are 13 residues in the CDR3. Looked up from germline, CDR1 is SGHVS and CDR2 is FQNEAQ. The ends were cut back, 3 bases at V and 2 bases at J, with 7 bases in the middle. CDR3 sequence (DNA): TGTGCCAGCAGCTTCGGGGTAAACTATGGCTACACCTTC. Its protein is CASSFGVNYGYTF.

The J gene is TRBJ1-1, the V gene TRBV18, with a possible D match to TRBD1 (5 bases). The V end was cut by 5 bases, the J end by 1 base, with 8 bases between. Per the germline V gene, CDR1 is KGHSH and CDR2 is LQKENI. The CDR3 has 13 residues. In nucleotides, the CDR3 is TGTGCCAGCTCAGGCGGACAGAACACTGAAGCTTTCTTT. As protein: CASSGGQNTEAFF.

The chain couples TRBV7-6 to TRBJ2-1, with TRBD2 identical over 13 bases. Germline lookup yields CDR1 SGHVS and CDR2 FNYEAQ. The CDR3 spans 15 residues. J was trimmed by 6 bases and V by 4 bases; bases with no gene match: 3. CDR3 region: CASSSGLAGINEQFF. CDR3 bases: TGTGCCAGCAGCTCGGGACTAGCGGGGATCAATGAGCAGTTCTTC.

This clone has just one count. This chain links TRBV6-5 with TRBJ1-1; the match to TRBD1 covers 10 bases. J lost 2 bases, V lost 6 bases, and 6 bases had no gene match. This CDR3 contains 15 residues. Germline assignment: CDR1 MNHEY and CDR2 SVGAGI. DNA for the CDR3: TGTGCCAGCAGCGTAAGACAGGGGGCCAACACTGAAGCTTTCTTT. It codes for CASSVRQGANTEAFF.

This rearrangement joins TRBV6-5 to TRBJ2-7; 7 nucleotides align to TRBD1. V was clipped by 6 bases and J by 4 bases; unmatched bases: 12. The germline V gene has CDR1 MNHEY and CDR2 SVGAGI. The CDR3 is 15 residues long. The DNA for the CDR3 is TGTGCCAGCAGAGCAGAGACAGGGTCTCCGTACGAGCAGTACTTC. Residues: CASRAETGSPYEQYF.

This clone was recorded only once. V is TRBV12-3 or TRBV12-4 and J is TRBJ2-1; a possible D gene is TRBD2 (6 bases). Trimming cost V 3 bases and J 10 bases, with 10 bases left between them. The CDR3 consists of 12 residues. The CDR3 sequence: CASSFRLAEQFF. Written as DNA, the CDR3 is TGTGCCAGCAGTTTCCGGCTAGCGGAGCAGTTCTTC.

V usage is TRBV5-1 and J usage is TRBJ1-5, with D unresolved. V lost 0 bases, J lost 4 bases, and 5 bases lay in between. From germline, CDR1 is SGHRS and CDR2 YFSETQ. CDR3 size: 13 residues. This CDR3 is CASSLGPNQPQHF. The CDR3 bases are TGCGCCAGCAGCTTGGGGCCGAATCAGCCCCAGCATTTT.

The chain employs TRBV14 and TRBJ1-6, with a possible D match to TRBD1 (5 bases). Looked up from germline, CDR1 is SGHDN and CDR2 is FVKESK. Trimming left V 2 bases short and J 7 bases short, with 12 bases between. The CDR3 runs 15 residues. The CDR3 protein is CASSQYPRGNSPLHF. In DNA, the CDR3 is TGTGCCAGCAGCCAATACCCCCGGGGCAATTCACCCCTCCACTTT.

V usage is TRBV6-5 and J usage is TRBJ2-3; D possibly corresponds to TRBD1 (5 bases). The CDR3 contains 15 residues. Trimming left V 6 bases short and J 1 base short, with 14 bases between. Germline V gives CDR1 MNHEY, CDR2 SVGAGI. Written as DNA, the CDR3 is TGTGCCAGCAGCCTCAGGGATGGCGGCACAGATACGCAGTATTTT. It is translated as CASSLRDGGTDTQYF.

This chain connects TRBV7-9 to TRBJ2-1, with D perhaps TRBD1 or TRBD2 (7 bases each). The length of the CDR3 is 15 residues. Germline CDR1 is SEHNR and CDR2 is FQNEAQ (reference sequence). Trimming stripped 3 bases from V and 7 bases from J, with 16 bases between. The CDR3 reads CASSFVRGGFNEQFF. In nucleotides, the CDR3 is TGTGCCAGCAGCTTCGTCAGGGGGGGTTTTAATGAGCAGTTCTTC.

The gene calls are TRBV6-5 and TRBJ2-1; a weak D match, TRBD2 (5 bases). The germline V and J ends were trimmed by 6 bases and 5 bases, with 8 bases remaining between them. The CDR3 extends over 12 amino acids. From germline, CDR1 is MNHEY and CDR2 SVGAGI. This chain's CDR3 is CASSQEDNEQFF. The CDR3 DNA follows: TGTGCCAGCAGCCAGGAGGACAATGAGCAGTTCTTC.

The rearrangement uses TRBV27 and TRBJ2-2, with 15 positions matching TRBD2. Trimming took 5 bases from V and 7 from J; bases not matched to a gene: 5. This CDR3 region has 16 residues. Germline values: CDR1 MNHEY, CDR2 SMNVEV (reference sequence). In DNA form, the CDR3 reads TGTGCCAGCAGTGGATGGACTAGCGGGGGGGTCGGGGAGCTGTTTTTT. Translation gives CASSGWTSGGVGELFF.

As DNA, the CDR3 is TGCGCCAGCAGTCAGGGAAAGGGTTGCGGCAATCAGCCCCAGCATTTT. Encoded protein: CASSQGKGCGNQPQHF. The genes are TRBV23-1 and TRBJ1-5, with no clear D. TRBV23-1 is an open reading frame, and its role is uncertain. Trimming pared 3 bases from V and 2 bases from J, leaving 14 bases between. The CDR3 is 16 amino acids.

V usage is TRBV7-2 and J usage is TRBJ2-2; 8 nucleotides match TRBD2. J lost 2 bases, V lost 5 bases, and 4 bases had no gene match. Germline V gives CDR1 SGHTA, CDR2 FQGNSA. The length of the CDR3 is 15 residues. The CDR3 DNA sequence: TGTGCCAGCAGCCCCCGGACTAGCAACACCGGGGAGCTGTTTTTT. Protein sequence: CASSPRTSNTGELFF.

This clone was recorded a few times. The chain combines TRBV5-4 with TRBJ2-7, with D unclear. V lost 3 bases and J lost 3, with 7 bases in between. Per the germline V gene, CDR1 is SGHNT and CDR2 is YYREEE (reference sequence). The CDR3 extends over 12 amino acids. The CDR3, as DNA: TGTGCCAGCAGCTCTAATCGCTACGAGCAGTACTTC. Its protein is CASSSNRYEQYF.

The V call is TRBV10-2, the J call TRBJ2-3, with TRBD2 identical over 8 bases. Trimming cost V 7 bases and J 4 bases; bases outside gene matches: 10. Germline-derived CDR1 and CDR2 are WSHSY and SAAADI. The CDR3 extends over 15 amino acids. The CDR3 DNA reads TGCGCCAGCACACCGACGGGGGGGCCCGCAGATACGCAGTATTTT. Encoded protein: CASTPTGGPADTQYF.

This chain uses TRBV12-2 with TRBJ1-3. TRBV12-2 constitutes a pseudogene. The CDR3 length is 16 residues. In DNA, the CDR3 is TGTGCAAGTCGCTTAGGGACGTGTCACTCTGGAAACACCATATATTTT. Its protein is CASRLGTCHSGNTIYF.

V gene TRBV6-5 combines with J gene TRBJ2-1; no clear D. This CDR3 region has 13 residues. Germline V gene lookup returns CDR1 MNHEY and CDR2 SVGAGI. V shed 6 bases and J shed 3 bases, with 9 bases lying between them. CDR3: CASSTPLYNEQFF. Written as DNA, the CDR3 is TGTGCCAGCAGCACGCCCCTCTACAATGAGCAGTTCTTC.

This rearrangement joins TRBV5-1 to TRBJ2-7; D is tentatively TRBD1 or TRBD2 (5 bases each). CDR1 SGHRS and CDR2 YFSETQ come from the germline V gene. The CDR3 is 14 amino acids. The germline V and J ends were trimmed by 6 bases and 2 bases, with 15 bases remaining between them. CDR3 in amino acids: CASNGGDRPYEQYF. The CDR3 DNA follows: TGCGCCAGCAATGGGGGAGACAGACCCTACGAGCAGTACTTC.

The chain combines TRBV15 with TRBJ1-1; weak D call: TRBD1 (6 bases). CDR1 and CDR2 from the germline V gene are LNHNV and YYDKDF (reference sequence). With 2 bases removed from V and 4 bases from J, the gap between germline ends came to 14 bases. The CDR3 has 15 residues. The CDR3 DNA is TGTGCCACCAGCAGAAAATCAGGGGCCGCCACTGAAGCTTTCTTT. Its translation: CATSRKSGAATEAFF.

Here the CDR3 DNA reads TGTGCCAGCAGCTTGGGCGGGACGGGACCTAATTCACCCCTCCACTTT. This codes for CASSLGGTGPNSPLHF. This chain links TRBV5-6 with TRBJ1-6; D is perhaps TRBD1 (5 bases). Deletions cut 0 bases from V and 6 bases from J, with 13 bases between. Per germline, CDR1 SGHDT and CDR2 YYEEEE. CDR3 length: 16 residues.

The genes are TRBV5-1 and TRBJ2-1, with D perhaps TRBD2 (6 bases). V was trimmed by 6 bases and J by 0 bases, leaving 13 bases between them. In germline, CDR1 is SGHRS, CDR2 YFSETQ. CDR3 size: 15 residues. CDR3 nucleotide sequence: TGCGCCAGCAAAACCGGGACTGACTCCTACAATGAGCAGTTCTTC. Encoded protein: CASKTGTDSYNEQFF.

The CDR3: CASSIDRSGTGDGYTF. Written as DNA, the CDR3 is TGTGCCAGTAGTATAGATCGATCCGGGACAGGGGATGGCTACACCTTC. This chain connects TRBV19 to TRBJ1-2; 10 bases map to TRBD1. The V gene end was trimmed by 0 bases and the J gene end by 6 bases; junction bases not matched to a gene: 7. Germline CDR1 and CDR2: LNHDA and SQIVND (reference sequence). This CDR3 comprises 16 residues.

The table lists this clone with a count of one. The J gene is TRBJ1-6, the V gene TRBV9; D is unclear. CDR3 length equals 15 residues. Germline V lookup: CDR1 SGDLS, CDR2 YYNGEE. Trimming shortened V by 3 bases and J by 5 bases, and 12 bases separated the two germline ends. CDR3 in DNA: TGTGCCAGCAGCGACCGTCCCTCGAATAATTCACCCCTCCACTTT. This codes for CASSDRPSNNSPLHF.

The rearrangement joins TRBV20-1 to TRBJ1-2; D remains ambiguous. Germline-derived CDR1 and CDR2 are DFQATT and SNEGSKA (reference sequence). The CDR3 has 10 amino acids. V was shortened by 2 bases and J by 6 bases, with 4 bases between the two germline ends. The CDR3 sequence: CSARKDGYTF. The DNA of the CDR3 is TGCAGTGCTAGAAAAGATGGCTACACCTTC.

The chain recombines TRBV9 with TRBJ2-1, with 7 bases identical to TRBD2. The CDR3 has 16 residues. J was trimmed by 8 bases and V by 4 bases; bases with no gene match: 15. CDR1 is SGDLS, CDR2 YYNGEE, per germline. CDR3 in DNA: TGTGCCAGCAGCTCCCGGGCGGGACTAACCGGCGATGAGCAGTTCTTC. This sequence encodes CASSSRAGLTGDEQFF.

The J gene is TRBJ2-5, the V gene TRBV5-8; D is perhaps TRBD1 (6 bases). Germline V gene lookup returns CDR1 SGHTS and CDR2 YDEGEE. The CDR3 contains 15 residues. V lost 0 bases, J lost 0 bases, and 9 bases lay in between. The CDR3 here is CASSLGTGYQETQYF. The CDR3 DNA reads TGTGCCAGCAGCTTGGGCACAGGGTACCAAGAGACCCAGTACTTC.

The rearrangement links TRBV6-4 to TRBJ1-6; D uncertain. Trimming removed 2 bases at V and 9 bases at J, with 8 bases between. This CDR3 comprises 13 residues. Germline CDR1 and CDR2: MRHNA and SNTAGT. The CDR3 DNA sequence: TGTGCCAGCAGTGACGCAGAGGGTTCACCCCTCCACTTT. Amino acids: CASSDAEGSPLHF.

This chain uses TRBV11-2 with TRBJ1-1; D is uncertain. The CDR3 runs to 13 residues. The V end was cut by 6 bases, the J end by 1 base, with 9 bases between. Germline V gene data show CDR1 as SGHAT and CDR2 as FQNNGV. This CDR3 is CASREWGNTEAFF. CDR3 nucleotide sequence: TGTGCCAGCAGGGAGTGGGGGAACACTGAAGCTTTCTTT.